The T cell receptor beta chain described here comes from a study of cytomegalovirus exposure and HLA in healthy donors. Trimming took 1 base from V and 1 from J, leaving 13 bases between them. The CDR3 has 16 residues. Per germline, CDR1 MGHRA and CDR2 YSYEKL. The PCR was carried out with 60 Vbeta primers and 13 Jbeta primers. The protocol was immunoSEQ multiplex PCR, while the TCRdb copy is restricted to in-frame clones and leaves out a portion. The sample yields under 200,000 clones, approximately 80% seen once. This clone has only one observation. This clonotype was obtained from a woman in her forties or fifties in good health and CMV-seropositive. Material for sequencing was PBMCs. The chain joins TRBV4-1 to TRBJ2-5; tentatively, D is TRBD2 (5 bases). The CDR3 reads CASSQAAQRPQETQYF. CDR3 DNA: TGCGCCAGCAGCCAAGCGGCTCAGCGGCCCCAAGAGACCCAGTACTTC.